The 8 T cell receptor beta chains presented below share a single source sample, sequenced in a study of regulatory T cells in long-lasting Graves disease. Relying on iRepertoire HTBI primers and Arm-PCR of CDR3 regions, the team built TCR beta libraries. TCRdb redid the calling of the multiplex PCR reads with MiXCR, one entry per CDR3 protein. The sample comprises a few hundred thousand distinct CDR3 sequences, 15% of which are singletons, and 7.8% rests with the top ten. Time point noted: newly diagnosed GD, antithyroid drugs for less than 3 months. The TCR library was prepared using RNA isolated from PBMCs. These data also formed part of another study, on T cells in Graves' hyperthyroidism and ophthalmopathy.

The specimen comprised peripheral blood mononuclear cells (PBMCs), sampled at new diagnosis, from a patient treated with antithyroid drugs. The receptor set was obtained from a middle-aged woman with Graves disease.

In its sample, this clonotype was seen a few times. The chain is built from TRBV20-1 and TRBJ1-4, with 7 bases aligning to TRBD1. The trim removed 3 bases at V and 10 bases at J, leaving 20 bases unmatched. This CDR3 spans 17 amino acids. The V gene's germline CDR1 is DFQATT and CDR2 SNEGSKA (reference sequence). The CDR3 sequence: CSARTGTAPRSIGKLFF. In DNA form, the CDR3 reads TGCAGTGCTAGGACCGGGACAGCACCCCGGAGTATCGGAAAACTGTTTTTT.

This rearrangement joins TRBV9 to TRBJ2-7; 12 bases fit TRBD2. The CDR3 sequence is 16 residues long. The V and J ends lost 5 bases and 0 bases, in that order; junction bases with no gene match: 6. Per the germline V gene, CDR1 is SGDLS and CDR2 is YYNGEE. The CDR3: CASSGGTSGFSYEQYF. The CDR3 nucleotides read TGTGCCAGCAGTGGTGGGACTAGCGGGTTCTCCTACGAGCAGTACTTC.

This clonotype has only a few counts. The CDR3 DNA is TGTGCCACCAGCCTCCGCGGTGGGGCGGCCGGGGTAGGTGGCGCAGATACGCAGTATTTT. Its translation: CATSLRGGAAGVGGADTQYF. V and J are TRBV15 and TRBJ2-3, with D perhaps being TRBD1 or TRBD2 (5 bases each). Germline CDR1 LNHNV, CDR2 YYDKDF (reference sequence). Deletions cut 5 bases from V and 4 bases from J, with 31 bases between. The CDR3 length is 20 residues.

The table lists this clonotype with many counts. The chain combines TRBV10-2 with TRBJ1-1, with D unresolved. V was pared by 5 bases and J by 7 bases, with 14 bases between. The CDR3 runs to 13 residues. The germline CDR1 and CDR2 sequences are WSHSY and SAAADI. The CDR3 DNA reads TGCGCCAGCAGTAAACTTCGGGAGGATGAAGCTTTCTTT. This translates into CASSKLREDEAFF.

This clonotype came up a few times. V is TRBV28 and J is TRBJ1-6, with D unresolved. V gave up 2 bases and J gave up 12 bases, with 11 bases separating them. Germline V gives CDR1 MDHEN, CDR2 SYDVKM. The CDR3 loop spans 13 amino acids. The CDR3 loop is CASSLRSFEPLHF. The CDR3 DNA reads as TGTGCCAGCAGTTTAAGATCGTTTGAACCCCTCCACTTT.

This clonotype was counted a few times. This chain joins TRBV11-3 and TRBJ2-1; TRBD1 might be the D (6 bases). CDR1 is SGHNT and CDR2 is YENEEA in the germline V gene. The CDR3 sequence is 16 residues long. Trimming left V 5 bases short and J 4 bases short, with 18 bases between. CDR3 sequence: CASSPNRVPTYNEQFF. In DNA, the CDR3 is TGTGCCAGCAGCCCAAACAGGGTCCCAACGTACAATGAGCAGTTCTTC.

The rearrangement links TRBV12-3 or TRBV12-4 to TRBJ1-6; possible D gene TRBD1, 6 bases. The CDR3 totals 15 residues. V gave up 3 bases and J gave up 7 bases, with 13 bases separating them. DNA of the CDR3: TGTGCCAGCAGTTTGTCGCAGGGGTGGAATTCACCCCTCCACTTT. This codes for CASSLSQGWNSPLHF.

The sample holds many counts of this clonotype. V gene TRBV29-1 combines with J gene TRBJ1-3; D call uncertain. Germline-derived CDR1 and CDR2 are SQVTM and ANQGSEA. Deletions cut 5 bases from V and 0 bases from J, with 11 bases between. This CDR3 region has 14 residues. The CDR3 spells CSVSPRSSGNTIYF. The DNA for the CDR3 is TGCAGCGTTTCTCCCAGGAGCTCTGGAAACACCATATATTTT.